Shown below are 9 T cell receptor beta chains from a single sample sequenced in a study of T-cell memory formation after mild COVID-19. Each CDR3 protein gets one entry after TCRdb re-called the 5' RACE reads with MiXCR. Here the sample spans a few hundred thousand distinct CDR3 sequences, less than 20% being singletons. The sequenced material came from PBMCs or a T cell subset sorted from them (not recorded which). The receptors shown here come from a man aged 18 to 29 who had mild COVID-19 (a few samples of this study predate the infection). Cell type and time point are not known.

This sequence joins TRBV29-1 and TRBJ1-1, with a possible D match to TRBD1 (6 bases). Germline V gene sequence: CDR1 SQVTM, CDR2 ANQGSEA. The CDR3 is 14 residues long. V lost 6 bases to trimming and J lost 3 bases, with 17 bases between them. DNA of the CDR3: TGCAGCGTAAGTGTCGGGGGCATAGACACTGAAGCTTTCTTT. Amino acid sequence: CSVSVGGIDTEAFF.

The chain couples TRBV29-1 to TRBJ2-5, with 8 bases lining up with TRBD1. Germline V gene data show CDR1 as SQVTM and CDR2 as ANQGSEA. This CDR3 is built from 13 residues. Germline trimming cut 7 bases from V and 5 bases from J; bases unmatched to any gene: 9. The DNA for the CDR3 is TGCAGCGCCGACTACCGGGACAGGGAGACCCAGTACTTC. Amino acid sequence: CSADYRDRETQYF.

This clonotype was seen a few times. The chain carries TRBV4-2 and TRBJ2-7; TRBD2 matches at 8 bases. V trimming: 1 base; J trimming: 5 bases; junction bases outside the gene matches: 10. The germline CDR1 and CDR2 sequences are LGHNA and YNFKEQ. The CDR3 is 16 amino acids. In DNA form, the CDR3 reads TGTGCCAGCAGCCAAGGTTACCCGGGGGGGCTCGACGAGCAGTACTTC. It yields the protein CASSQGYPGGLDEQYF.

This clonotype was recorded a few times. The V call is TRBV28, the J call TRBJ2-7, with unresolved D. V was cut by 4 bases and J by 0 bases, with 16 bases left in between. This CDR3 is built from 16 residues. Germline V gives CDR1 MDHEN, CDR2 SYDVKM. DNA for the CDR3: TGTGCCAGCAGTTCTTTAAAGAGCACGAGCTCCTACGAGCAGTACGTC. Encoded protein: CASSSLKSTSSYEQYV.

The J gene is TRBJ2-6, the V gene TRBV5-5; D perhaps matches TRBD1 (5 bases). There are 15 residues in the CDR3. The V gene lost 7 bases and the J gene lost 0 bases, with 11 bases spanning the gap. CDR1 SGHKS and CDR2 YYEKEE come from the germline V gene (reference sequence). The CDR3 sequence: CASRSRGSGANVLTF. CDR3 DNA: TGTGCCAGCCGCTCTAGGGGCTCTGGGGCCAACGTCCTGACTTTC.

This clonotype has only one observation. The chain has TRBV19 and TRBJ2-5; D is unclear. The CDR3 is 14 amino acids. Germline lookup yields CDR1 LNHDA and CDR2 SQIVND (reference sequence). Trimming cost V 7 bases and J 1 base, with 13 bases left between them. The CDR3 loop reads CASTPSDVQETQYF. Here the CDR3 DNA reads TGTGCCAGTACCCCCAGTGATGTCCAAGAGACCCAGTACTTC.

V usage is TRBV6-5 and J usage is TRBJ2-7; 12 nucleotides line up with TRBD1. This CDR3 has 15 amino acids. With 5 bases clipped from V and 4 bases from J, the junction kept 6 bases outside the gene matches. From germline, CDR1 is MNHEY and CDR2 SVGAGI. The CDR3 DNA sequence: TGTGCCAGCAGTCGCGGGACAGGGGGCGCTTACGAGCAGTACGTC. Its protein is CASSRGTGGAYEQYV.

DNA for the CDR3: TGTGCCACCAGCTCGGGGGGTGCCGGTCGGTACGAGCAGTACGTC. It encodes CATSSGGAGRYEQYV. The chain links TRBV15 to TRBJ2-7; 7 bases agree with TRBD2. The length of the CDR3 is 15 residues. The germline V gene has CDR1 LNHNV and CDR2 YYDKDF (reference sequence). J lost 4 bases, V lost 5 bases, and 11 bases had no gene match.

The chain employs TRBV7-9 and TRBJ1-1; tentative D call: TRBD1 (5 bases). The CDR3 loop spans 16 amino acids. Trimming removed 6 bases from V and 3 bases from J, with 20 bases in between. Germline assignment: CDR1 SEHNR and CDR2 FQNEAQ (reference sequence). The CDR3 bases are TGTGCCAGCAGGTCCGATGGGGGAAATCGGGACACTGAAGCTTTCTTT. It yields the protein CASRSDGGNRDTEAFF.